This T cell receptor (beta chain) emerged from a study of blood T cell repertoires in COVID-19. Study background: Samples came from the United States, Italy and Spain, spanning acute and convalescent COVID-19. PBMCs, B-cell-depleted T cells, or T cells provided the cDNA or gDNA that made up the material.

The CDR3 is made up of 15 amino acids. CDR1 and CDR2 from the germline V gene are MGHRA and YSYEKL. V shed 7 bases and J 7 bases; nucleotides not matched to a gene: 9. As processed by the authors: It was from reference gene primer amplification that nucleated cell counts were estimated. Data came from immunoSEQ multiplex PCR; TCRdb stores just in-frame clones and leaves some out. The V and J calls and clone size come from that table; D and trimming were worked out from the DNA. Of 25,000 to 30,000 clones detected, approximately 84% appear once; the ten largest clones hold approximately 10%. V gene TRBV4-1 combines with J gene TRBJ1-4, with 10 nucleotides matching TRBD1. The material sequenced was peripheral blood. The clonotype was recovered from a man of 80 years or more with active COVID-19. The CDR3 loop is CASTRRQGALEKLFF. CDR3 sequence (DNA): TGCGCCAGCACCCGCCGACAGGGGGCGCTTGAAAAACTGTTTTTT.